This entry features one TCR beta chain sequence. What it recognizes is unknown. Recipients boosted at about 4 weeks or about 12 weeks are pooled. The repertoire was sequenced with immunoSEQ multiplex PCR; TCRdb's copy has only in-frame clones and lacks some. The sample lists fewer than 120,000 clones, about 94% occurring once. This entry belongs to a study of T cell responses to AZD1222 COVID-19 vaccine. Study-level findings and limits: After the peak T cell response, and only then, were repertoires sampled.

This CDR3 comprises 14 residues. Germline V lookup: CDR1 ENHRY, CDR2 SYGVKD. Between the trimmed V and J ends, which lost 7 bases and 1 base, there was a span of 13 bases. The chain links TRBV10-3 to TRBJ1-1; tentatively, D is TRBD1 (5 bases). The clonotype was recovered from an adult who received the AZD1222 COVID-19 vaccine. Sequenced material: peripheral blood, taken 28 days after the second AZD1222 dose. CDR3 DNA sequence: TGTGCCATCAATACCGGGGCGGGGAACACTGAAGCTTTCTTT. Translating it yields CAINTGAGNTEAFF.